The T cell receptor beta chain described here comes from a study of T cell responses to AZD1222 COVID-19 vaccine (TCRdb year 2021). The study in broad terms: A total of roughly 240 trial participants underwent TCR sequencing, of whom around 200 received two doses of AZD1222 and some 25 received two doses of the MenACWY control vaccine. Trial participants were enrolled by age into 18-55, 56-69 and 70-plus year subgroups, with around 140, 26 and 57 TCR-sequenced participants respectively.

The CDR3 regions of human TCRbeta chains were analyzed by immunosequencing. The study's processing was this. TCRs in the repertoires were compared against a reference library of SARS-CoV-2-specific TCRs that had been generated with the MIRA antigen-specificity platform. Breadth was defined as the fraction of unique TCRs that were SARS-CoV-2-associated. Depth was defined as the fraction of total T cells that were SARS-CoV-2-associated. Using the MIRA data, each spike-specific TCR was mapped to the spike region that the TCR reacts to and placed in a CD4 or CD8 class. Log10-transformed breadth and depth values were compared by one-way ANOVA with Sidak's multiple comparisons tests. TCRdb holds this immuneACCESS table with in-frame rearrangements only. Some clones are missing; in checked studies, unresolved V genes explain under half, and the rest has no known cause. V, J and clone size reflect that table, while D and trimming were determined from the DNA. This sample is represented by some 110,000 clones; 90% of them were singletons. 8% of the sample is held by the ten biggest clonotypes.

Results the study describes overall, beyond this receptor: In the small 56-69-year group, the increase in depth fell short of significance, most likely because of low power. Because no samples from the day 14 peak response were available, repertoires could be characterized only after the peak T cell response. CD4 TCRs associated with the vaccine covered the entire spike protein, and the dominant responses were in regions 160-218 and 743-854. Participants were mostly white British and included more females than males, and it was suggested by the authors that clonal diversity may have been underestimated. Reportedly, close to half of the unique spike-specific TCRs recognized epitopes lying outside the regions that are mutated in the B.1.351 and B.1.1.7 variants. Conclusions about previously exposed vaccinees were limited because only a handful of AZD1222 recipients were SARS-CoV-2 seropositive at baseline. After two AZD1222 doses, both the breadth and the depth of spike-specific TCRs were significantly higher than at day 0 and than in MenACWY recipients.

A word on this clone: Its target antigen remains unknown. No quality values exist for individual bases; no much larger clone is one base distant.

Interpreted using the paper, the time point label stands for: about 28 days (+/-7) after the second vaccine dose. AZD1222 recipients whose second dose came at about 4 weeks and those whose second dose came at about 12 weeks were combined into one group, since spike-specific TCR depth and breadth did not differ between the two schedules. Samples from vaccinated people were obtained from the UK trials COV001 and COV002, which included a single-blind randomized controlled phase 2/3 trial of AZD1222 (ChAdOx1 nCoV-19) in healthy adults. Trial participant PBMC samples were collected at day 0 and day 28 after the second dose for TCRbeta chain sequencing. Sequenced here: peripheral blood, sampled 28 days after the second AZD1222 dose. The receptor was isolated from an adult who received the AZD1222 COVID-19 vaccine.

The CDR3 reads CASSNTNGYGYTF. The sequence in DNA is TGTGCCAGCAGCAATACTAACGGCTATGGCTACACCTTC. Here the chain combines TRBV6-2 or TRBV6-3 and TRBJ1-2, with an unclear D gene assignment. The germline V gene specifies MNHEY as CDR1 and SVGEGT as CDR2. The CDR3 contains 13 residues, cysteine and phenylalanine counted. Left in the record is the CDR3 DNA by itself, 39 bases read in frame from the first base. Between the V and J ends, shortened by 6 bases and 4 bases respectively, the junction contains 12 bases.